This TCR beta chain was documented in a study of T-cell reconstitution after alpha-beta-depleted transplantation in children. Unique molecular identifiers were incorporated into the prepared TCRbeta library. Each CDR3 protein gets one entry after TCRdb re-called the PCR reads with MiXCR. In the table there are roughly 500,000 distinct CDR3 sequences, around a third of which are singletons. The CDR3 runs to 23 residues. V lost 2 bases to trimming and J lost 0 bases; unmatched junction nucleotides: 22. CDR1 SGDLS and CDR2 YYNGEE come from the germline V gene. This receptor was obtained from a human donor who donated a stem cell graft to a child with aplastic anemia. The specimen comprised PBMCs from the stem cell graft donor, sampled from the stem cell graft. The V gene is TRBV9, the J gene TRBJ2-3, with TRBD1 matching 12 bases. CDR3 sequence reads: CASSVYPGQGATSGLYSTDTQYF. The CDR3 region has the DNA TGTGCCAGCAGCGTTTACCCGGGACAGGGGGCTACTAGCGGGTTATATAGCACAGATACGCAGTATTTT.